The next 24 T cell receptor beta chains were all read from a single sample in a study of cytomegalovirus exposure and HLA in healthy donors. The PCR contained 60 Vbeta and 13 Jbeta primers. This table comes from immunoSEQ multiplex PCR, and its TCRdb copy is limited to in-frame clones, with some not included. The sample has under 200,000 clones; roughly 82% are singletons. Sequenced input: PBMCs. These TCRs come from a woman between 50 and 59 years old in good health and CMV-seropositive.

V and J are TRBV27 and TRBJ1-4, with D tentatively TRBD1 (5 bases). The ends were cut back, 3 bases at V and 7 bases at J, with 9 bases in the middle. Germline V gene data show CDR1 as MNHEY and CDR2 as SMNVEV (reference sequence). CDR3 length: 13 residues. The CDR3 is CASSLWRGEKLFF. The CDR3 nucleotides read TGTGCCAGCAGTTTGTGGAGGGGTGAAAAACTGTTTTTT.

The CDR3 loop reads CASKGLSYEQYF. The CDR3 bases are TGTGCCAGCAAAGGACTCAGTTACGAGCAGTACTTC. The chain couples TRBV6-5 to TRBJ2-7, with D tentatively TRBD2 (5 bases). The CDR3 spans 12 residues. V was trimmed by 7 bases and J by 4 bases, leaving 11 bases between them. From germline, CDR1 is MNHEY and CDR2 SVGAGI.

The chain recombines TRBV13 with TRBJ2-1, with a possible D match to TRBD1 (12 bases). The CDR3 length is 21 residues. Trimming took 2 bases from V and 9 from J, leaving 35 bases between them. In germline, CDR1 is PRHDT, CDR2 FYEKMQ (reference sequence). The CDR3 protein is CASSLWDRGRVSGGAHGEQFF. As DNA, the CDR3 is TGTGCCAGCAGCTTATGGGACAGGGGGCGGGTTAGCGGGGGGGCCCACGGTGAGCAGTTCTTC.

The chain couples TRBV7-9 to TRBJ1-2; the D gene is possibly TRBD1 (6 bases). The V gene's germline CDR1 is SEHNR and CDR2 FQNEAQ (reference sequence). V was shortened by 3 bases and J by 3 bases, with 11 bases between the two germline ends. The CDR3 loop spans 14 amino acids. The CDR3 sequence is CASSLGPGDYGYTF. In DNA, the CDR3 is TGTGCCAGCAGCTTGGGTCCAGGGGACTATGGCTACACCTTC.

The chain employs TRBV25-1 and TRBJ2-1; weak D call: TRBD2 (5 bases). There are 11 residues in the CDR3. V was pared by 5 bases and J by 10 bases, with 9 bases between. The germline CDR1 and CDR2 sequences are MGHDK and SYGVNS. CDR3 sequence reads: CASSLSGEQFF. Here the CDR3 DNA reads TGTGCCAGCAGTCTGTCGGGGGAGCAGTTCTTC.

The V call is TRBV5-1, the J call TRBJ1-1; no definite D call. CDR1 SGHRS and CDR2 YFSETQ come from the germline V gene. The CDR3 covers 14 residues. Trimming removed 1 base at V and 1 base at J, with 8 bases between. This CDR3 is CASSLSAANTEAFF. As DNA, the CDR3 is TGCGCCAGCAGCTTGAGTGCGGCGAACACTGAAGCTTTCTTT.

This clone was counted only a few times. In the same sample, other DNA sequences code for this CDR3. J is TRBJ2-3 and V is TRBV5-1; D not resolved. Per the germline V gene, CDR1 is SGHRS and CDR2 is YFSETQ. This CDR3 comprises 15 residues. Trimming removed 2 bases at V and 0 bases at J, with 10 bases between. Written as DNA, the CDR3 is TGCGCCAGCAGCTTAGCCCCCGTTAGCACAGATACGCAGTATTTT. Encoded protein: CASSLAPVSTDTQYF.

This CDR3 is CASRGEVAAVDGELFF. The CDR3 bases are TGTGCCAGCAGGGGGGAAGTAGCGGCCGTGGACGGGGAGCTGTTTTTT. The V gene is TRBV7-9, the J gene TRBJ2-2; D may be TRBD2 (6 bases). The CDR3 loop spans 16 amino acids. Germline V CDR1 and CDR2: SEHNR, FQNEAQ (reference sequence). V was cut by 6 bases and J by 7 bases, with 21 bases left in between.

This chain links TRBV18 with TRBJ1-4; unclear D gene. V lost 3 bases, J lost 4 bases, and 12 bases lay in between. Germline CDR1 and CDR2: KGHSH and LQKENI. CDR3 size: 15 residues. The CDR3 DNA follows: TGTGCCAGCTCACCTGTCGCCGGGATTAATGAAAAACTGTTTTTT. Translation: CASSPVAGINEKLFF.

A few counts support this clone. The DNA of the CDR3 is TGCGCCAGCAGCGTTAACCGGGGAGGCCAGGAGACCCAGTACTTC. Its protein product is CASSVNRGGQETQYF. The V gene is TRBV5-1, the J gene TRBJ2-5; possible D gene TRBD2, 6 bases. The germline V and J ends were trimmed by 4 bases and 5 bases, with 18 bases remaining between them. This CDR3 spans 15 amino acids. Germline V gene data show CDR1 as SGHRS and CDR2 as YFSETQ.

This clone was picked up a small number of times. The V gene is TRBV2, the J gene TRBJ2-7; 7 positions match TRBD2. CDR3 length: 14 amino acids. Germline CDR1 and CDR2: SNHLY and FYNNEI. V gave up 8 bases and J gave up 0 bases; unmatched junction bases: 7. This chain's CDR3 is CASLIGGSSYEQYF. For the CDR3, the DNA is TGTGCCAGCCTCATCGGGGGGAGCTCCTACGAGCAGTACTTC.

The rearrangement uses TRBV7-9 and TRBJ2-2, with TRBD1 as a possible D gene (6 bases). The CDR3 runs 13 residues. V shed 3 bases and J shed 6 bases, with 8 bases lying between them. Germline assignment: CDR1 SEHNR and CDR2 FQNEAQ (reference sequence). CDR3 region: CASSFRGAGELFF. The CDR3, as DNA: TGTGCCAGCAGCTTCAGGGGAGCCGGGGAGCTGTTTTTT. Full variable domain (remainder filled in from reference TRBV7-9 and TRBJ2-2): DTGVSQNPRHKITKRGQNVTFRCDPISEHNRLYWYRQTLGQGPEFLTYFQNEAQLEKSRLLSDRFSAERPKGSFSTLEIQRTEQGDSAMYLCASSFRGAGELFFGEGSRLTVL.

CDR3 amino acids: CASSSHTGTGEKLFF. CDR3 sequence (DNA): TGTGCCAGTAGTTCCCATACAGGGACGGGTGAAAAACTGTTTTTT. This chain uses TRBV19 with TRBJ1-4, with D possibly TRBD1 on 6 matching bases. This CDR3 has 15 residues. CDR1 is LNHDA, CDR2 SQIVND, per germline (reference sequence). V was pared by 5 bases and J by 7 bases, with 17 bases between.

The chain joins TRBV2 to TRBJ2-5, with a weak D call TRBD1 (6 bases). Trimming removed 8 bases at V and 3 bases at J, with 13 bases between. Germline lookup yields CDR1 SNHLY and CDR2 FYNNEI. The CDR3 spans 13 residues. In nucleotides, the CDR3 is TGTGCCAGCGCGAGTAGACAGGAAGAGACCCAGTACTTC. It codes for CASASRQEETQYF. The full variable domain, rest sourced from reference TRBV2 and TRBJ2-5, is EPEVTQTPSHQVTQMGQEVILRCVPISNHLYFYWYRQILGQKVEFLVSFYNNEISEKSEIFDDQFSVERPDGSNFTLKIRSTKLEDSAMYFCASASRQEETQYFGPGTRLLVL.

The chain uses TRBV10-3 and TRBJ2-1; 11 bases align to TRBD2. Trimming removed 3 bases from V and 7 bases from J; junction bases left unmatched: 8. Germline CDR1 and CDR2: ENHRY and SYGVKD. The CDR3 has 16 residues. The CDR3 loop reads CAISETGGTSGNEQFF. The CDR3 bases are TGTGCCATCAGTGAAACAGGCGGGACTAGCGGTAATGAGCAGTTCTTC.

In DNA form, the CDR3 reads TGTGCCAGTAGTGGAGTCCTGGAGACCCAGTACTTC. It translates to CASSGVLETQYF. The rearrangement joins TRBV19 to TRBJ2-5; D is uncertain. The CDR3 runs to 12 residues. Germline assignment: CDR1 LNHDA and CDR2 SQIVND (reference sequence). The V end lost 5 bases, the J end lost 5 bases, and 9 bases lay between the germline ends.

The V gene is TRBV5-6, the J gene TRBJ2-1; D perhaps matches TRBD2 (5 bases). V was shortened by 4 bases and J by 9 bases, with 14 bases between the two germline ends. Per germline, CDR1 SGHDT and CDR2 YYEEEE. The CDR3 runs 13 residues. CDR3 sequence reads: CASSRLIRGEQFF. The CDR3 region has the DNA TGTGCCAGCAGCCGCCTTATCCGGGGTGAGCAGTTCTTC.

This chain links TRBV5-1 with TRBJ2-7; perhaps TRBD2 as D (5 bases). Trimming pared 0 bases from V and 2 bases from J, leaving 12 bases between. CDR3 length: 15 amino acids. Germline CDR1 reads SGHRS; CDR2 reads YFSETQ. As DNA, the CDR3 is TGCGCCAGCAGCTTGGAGGGAGTAACCGCCTACGAGCAGTACTTC. It specifies CASSLEGVTAYEQYF.

The gene calls are TRBV27 and TRBJ2-5; 14 bases agree with TRBD2. Trimming took 3 bases from V and 2 from J; bases not matched to a gene: 8. CDR3 length equals 18 residues. From germline, CDR1 is MNHEY and CDR2 SMNVEV (reference sequence). The chain's CDR3 is CASSFGLAGGRNQETQYF. For the CDR3, the DNA is TGTGCCAGCAGTTTTGGACTAGCGGGGGGAAGAAATCAAGAGACCCAGTACTTC.

This chain's CDR3 is CASSPWTSGGIQDTQYF. The CDR3 DNA reads TGTGCCAGCAGCCCCTGGACTAGCGGGGGGATTCAAGATACGCAGTATTTT. The chain carries TRBV7-2 and TRBJ2-3, with 14 nucleotides matching TRBD2. This CDR3 spans 17 amino acids. The germline V gene encodes CDR1 SGHTA and CDR2 FQGNSA. Trimming at V came to 5 bases and at J to 5 bases, leaving 9 bases not matched to a gene.

V usage is TRBV5-6 and J usage is TRBJ2-1, with 7 positions matching TRBD1. With V trimmed by 0 bases and J by 4 bases, 4 bases remained unmatched. The CDR3 contains 15 residues. Looked up from germline, CDR1 is SGHDT and CDR2 is YYEEEE. The CDR3 DNA reads TGTGCCAGCAGCTTGGGCCAGGGGGAGTACAATGAGCAGTTCTTC. Its protein is CASSLGQGEYNEQFF.

The chain uses TRBV5-1 and TRBJ2-7; no clear D. CDR1 SGHRS and CDR2 YFSETQ come from the germline V gene. The germline V and J ends were trimmed by 2 bases and 3 bases, with 9 bases remaining between them. CDR3 length equals 13 residues. The DNA for the CDR3 is TGCGCCAGCAGCTTTAGCCCAGTCTACGAGCAGTACTTC. It is translated as CASSFSPVYEQYF.

The DNA of the CDR3 is TGTGCCTGGAGTATGCAGGGGGGCAATCAGCCCCAGCATTTT. Protein sequence: CAWSMQGGNQPQHF. The gene calls are TRBV30 and TRBJ1-5; 7 nucleotides align to TRBD1. The junction had 3 bases not matched to a gene; V was cut back by 2 bases and J by 2 bases. CDR1 GTSNPN and CDR2 SVGIG come from the germline V gene (reference sequence). This CDR3 comprises 14 residues.

The rearrangement links TRBV9 to TRBJ2-1; 9 bases line up with TRBD2. Germline V CDR1 and CDR2: SGDLS, YYNGEE. V was clipped by 3 bases and J by 4 bases; unmatched bases: 5. CDR3 length: 15 residues. As DNA, the CDR3 is TGTGCCAGCAGCGGCTCTAGCGGGACTTACAATGAGCAGTTCTTC. This translates into CASSGSSGTYNEQFF.